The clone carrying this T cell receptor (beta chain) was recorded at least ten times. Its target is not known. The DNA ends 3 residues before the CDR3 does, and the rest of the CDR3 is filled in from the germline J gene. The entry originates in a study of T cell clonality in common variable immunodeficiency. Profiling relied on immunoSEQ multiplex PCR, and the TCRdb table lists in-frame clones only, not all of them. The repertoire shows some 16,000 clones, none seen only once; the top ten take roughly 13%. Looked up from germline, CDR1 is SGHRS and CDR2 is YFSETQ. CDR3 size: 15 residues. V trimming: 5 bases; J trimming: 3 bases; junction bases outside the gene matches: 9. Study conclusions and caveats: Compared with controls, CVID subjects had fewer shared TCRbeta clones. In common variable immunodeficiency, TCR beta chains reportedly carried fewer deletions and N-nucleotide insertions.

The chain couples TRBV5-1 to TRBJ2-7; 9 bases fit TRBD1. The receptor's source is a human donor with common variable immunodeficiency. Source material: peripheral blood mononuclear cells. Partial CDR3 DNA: TGCGCCAGCAGTCGGGGGGACAGGGCAATCTACGAG. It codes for CASSRGDRAIYE. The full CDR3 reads CASSRGDRAIYEQYF.